These 19 T cell receptor beta chains came from one sample sequenced in a study of shared clonotypes between healthy human individuals. Libraries were prepared by immunoSEQ multiplex PCR; TCRdb keeps only in-frame clonotypes and omits some of them. The repertoire holds about 520,000 clones, roughly 80% seen once, with around 12% in the top ten. Sequencing was carried out using PBMCs. The receptors were gathered from a woman in her thirties or forties in good health. Some clones in this sample may be carry-over from other donors' samples.

The chain links TRBV4-1 to TRBJ2-7; 13 nucleotides line up with TRBD2. Germline lookup yields CDR1 MGHRA and CDR2 YSYEKL. The CDR3 covers 15 residues. V was pared by 5 bases and J by 2 bases, with 3 bases of the junction left unmatched. In nucleotides, the CDR3 is TGCGCCAGCAGCGGACTAGCGGGAGCACCCTACGAGCAGTACTTC. Protein sequence: CASSGLAGAPYEQYF.

The table lists this clone with a count of one. This sequence joins TRBV27 and TRBJ2-1; 7 bases line up with TRBD2. In germline, CDR1 is MNHEY, CDR2 SMNVEV (reference sequence). This CDR3 is 18 amino acids long. Germline trimming cut 3 bases from V and 0 bases from J; bases unmatched to any gene: 11. The CDR3 loop is CASSLGGLKLSSYNEQFF. The CDR3 nucleotides read TGTGCCAGCAGTTTGGGGGGACTAAAACTCAGCTCCTACAATGAGCAGTTCTTC.

This chain connects TRBV7-9 to TRBJ2-7; 9 bases fit TRBD1. Germline CDR1 SEHNR, CDR2 FQNEAQ (reference sequence). This CDR3 has 16 residues. The V and J ends lost 5 bases and 4 bases, in that order; junction bases with no gene match: 12. CDR3 loop: CASSPTTGTGRYEQYF. Written as DNA, the CDR3 is TGTGCCAGCAGCCCCACCACCGGGACAGGGAGGTACGAGCAGTACTTC.

This clone showed up just a few times. This sequence joins TRBV7-9 and TRBJ2-5; no firm D call. The CDR3 runs 14 residues. Trimming removed 1 base at V and 9 bases at J, with 15 bases between. The germline CDR1 and CDR2 sequences are SEHNR and FQNEAQ (reference sequence). The CDR3 sequence: CASSLVAEGWAQYF. In DNA, the CDR3 is TGTGCCAGCAGCTTAGTAGCTGAAGGTTGGGCCCAGTACTTC.

The rearrangement uses TRBV29-1 and TRBJ1-5; D remains ambiguous. The V end was cut by 4 bases, the J end by 3 bases, with 10 bases between. The CDR3 length is 13 residues. Germline V gene data show CDR1 as SQVTM and CDR2 as ANQGSEA. CDR3 in DNA: TGCAGCGTTGGGGCAGGAGACAATCAGCCCCAGCATTTT. Protein: CSVGAGDNQPQHF. The complete variable domain, with remaining parts taken from reference TRBV29-1 and TRBJ1-5, reads SAVISQKPSRDICQRGTSLTIQCQVDSQVTMMFWYRQQPGQSLTLIATANQGSEATYESGFVIDKFPISRPNLTFSTLTVSNMSPEDSSIYLCSVGAGDNQPQHFGDGTRLSIL.

The chain combines TRBV5-1 with TRBJ2-7; unclear D gene. The CDR3 is 14 amino acids. Looked up from germline, CDR1 is SGHRS and CDR2 is YFSETQ. V gave up 1 base and J gave up 2 bases, with 10 bases separating them. The CDR3 DNA follows: TGCGCCAGCAGCTTGTTTCTGGGAACCTACGAGCAGTACTTC. It specifies CASSLFLGTYEQYF. The full variable domain, in which reference TRBV5-1 and TRBJ2-7 provide the parts outside the CDR3, is KAGVTQTPRYLIKTRGQQVTLSCSPISGHRSVSWYQQTPGQGLQFLFEYFSETQRNKGNFPGRFSGRQFSNSRSEMNVSTLELGDSALYLCASSLFLGTYEQYFGPGTRLTVT.

In nucleotides, the CDR3 is TGTGCCTGGAGCTGGGGGGCAGGGGGCAATGAGCAGTTCTTC. Protein: CAWSWGAGGNEQFF. The chain joins TRBV30 to TRBJ2-1, with a tentative D call TRBD1 (7 bases). V lost 3 bases to trimming and J lost 6 bases, with 15 bases between them. CDR1 GTSNPN and CDR2 SVGIG come from the germline V gene (reference sequence). CDR3 length equals 14 residues.

This chain's CDR3 is CASSLQGDLYEQYF. For the CDR3, the DNA is TGTGCCAGCAGCCTGCAGGGGGATCTCTACGAGCAGTACTTC. The chain employs TRBV5-4 and TRBJ2-7, with TRBD1 matching over 7 bases. This CDR3 spans 14 amino acids. The germline gives CDR1 SGHNT, CDR2 YYREEE (reference sequence). V lost 4 bases to trimming and J lost 3 bases; unmatched junction nucleotides: 7.

This chain uses TRBV28 with TRBJ2-2, with 8 positions matching TRBD2. The V gene end was trimmed by 5 bases and the J gene end by 5 bases; junction bases not matched to a gene: 7. The CDR3 is 15 residues long. Germline V gene data show CDR1 as MDHEN and CDR2 as SYDVKM. This CDR3 reads CASSLGLAQTGELFF. In DNA, the CDR3 is TGTGCCAGCAGTCTCGGACTAGCTCAAACCGGGGAGCTGTTTTTT.

As to this clone: Other DNA sequences in the same sample also yield this CDR3. V and J are TRBV7-2 and TRBJ2-7, with D unclear. The CDR3 is 12 residues long. Germline V gene sequence: CDR1 SGHTA, CDR2 FQGNSA. The V and J ends lost 1 base and 4 bases respectively, with 5 bases between them. CDR3 sequence reads: CASSLGRYEQYF. Here the CDR3 DNA reads TGTGCCAGCAGCTTAGGGCGATACGAGCAGTACTTC.

As DNA, the CDR3 is TGTGCCAGCAGTTTATACTGGAGCGGCAGCACAGATACGCAGTATTTT. This gives the protein CASSLYWSGSTDTQYF. J is TRBJ2-3 and V is TRBV27, with D possibly being TRBD2 (5 bases). Germline V gene sequence: CDR1 MNHEY, CDR2 SMNVEV (reference sequence). V was cut by 1 base and J by 0 bases, with 11 bases left in between. The CDR3 length is 16 residues.

This chain joins TRBV7-9 and TRBJ2-2, with D unresolved. The CDR3 is 13 amino acids. V was clipped by 3 bases and J by 4 bases, with 6 bases between them. Germline values: CDR1 SEHNR, CDR2 FQNEAQ (reference sequence). In DNA, the CDR3 is TGTGCCAGCAGCTTCGAGATCACCGGGGAGCTGTTTTTT. This gives the protein CASSFEITGELFF.

This clone turned up a few times. The chain employs TRBV7-2 and TRBJ2-5; TRBD1 aligns across 8 bases. CDR3 length: 14 residues. CDR1 and CDR2 from the germline V gene are SGHTA and FQGNSA. Losses at the gene ends were 5 bases for V and 2 bases for J; bases not matched to a gene: 4. CDR3 bases: TGTGCCAGCAGCCATCGACAGGGGCAAGAGACCCAGTACTTC. It is translated as CASSHRQGQETQYF. Together with reference TRBV7-2 and TRBJ2-5, the CDR3 gives the full variable domain: GAGVSQSPSNKVTEKGKDVELRCDPISGHTALYWYRQSLGQGLEFLIYFQGNSAPDKSGLPSDRFSAERTGGSVSTLTIQRTQQEDSAVYLCASSHRQGQETQYFGPGTRLLVL.

The J gene is TRBJ2-7, the V gene TRBV7-3, with TRBD1 matching 7 bases. The CDR3 has 14 residues. The ends lost 5 bases at V and 3 bases at J; junction bases unmatched: 7. The germline gives CDR1 SGHTA, CDR2 FQGTGA. The DNA of the CDR3 is TGTGCCAGCAGCGAAGGGGCAGGGGGCTACGAGCAGTACTTC. Its translation is CASSEGAGGYEQYF.

Only a few counts were recorded for this clone. The rearrangement joins TRBV7-9 to TRBJ2-5; a possible D gene is TRBD2 (7 bases). This CDR3 comprises 14 residues. Germline V CDR1 and CDR2: SEHNR, FQNEAQ (reference sequence). V lost 5 bases and J lost 6, with 16 bases in between. Written as DNA, the CDR3 is TGTGCCAGCAGCCCAGGGGACGGGAGGAAGACCCAGTACTTC. Amino acids: CASSPGDGRKTQYF.

The chain couples TRBV5-1 to TRBJ2-2; D perhaps matches TRBD2 (5 bases). CDR1 is SGHRS and CDR2 is YFSETQ in the germline V gene. Trimming stripped 4 bases from V and 0 bases from J, with 13 bases between. CDR3 length: 16 amino acids. The CDR3 nucleotides read TGCGCCAGCAGCCCCCTTATCGGGACGAACACCGGGGAGCTGTTTTTT. Translating gives CASSPLIGTNTGELFF. The complete variable domain, with remaining parts taken from reference TRBV5-1 and TRBJ2-2, reads KAGVTQTPRYLIKTRGQQVTLSCSPISGHRSVSWYQQTPGQGLQFLFEYFSETQRNKGNFPGRFSGRQFSNSRSEMNVSTLELGDSALYLCASSPLIGTNTGELFFGEGSRLTVL.

This sequence joins TRBV28 and TRBJ2-1; TRBD2 matches 12 bases. This CDR3 is 17 amino acids long. Per the germline V gene, CDR1 is MDHEN and CDR2 is SYDVKM. Trimming at V came to 6 bases and at J to 5 bases, leaving 11 bases not matched to a gene. CDR3: CASSLWTSGKGHNEQFF. CDR3 nucleotide sequence: TGTGCCAGCAGCCTATGGACTAGCGGGAAAGGGCACAATGAGCAGTTCTTC.

The chain has TRBV6-6 and TRBJ1-2; 7 bases match TRBD1. Germline CDR1 is MNHNY and CDR2 is SVGAGI (reference sequence). V lost 2 bases and J lost 2; bases outside the gene matches: 2. This CDR3 has 14 amino acids. The CDR3 DNA reads TGTGCCAGCAGTTACGGACAGGAGAACTATGGCTACACCTTC. This gives the protein CASSYGQENYGYTF.

This chain links TRBV7-9 with TRBJ2-7; unclear D gene. This CDR3 is 14 amino acids long. V shed 1 base and J shed 5 bases, with 12 bases lying between them. Germline V gene lookup returns CDR1 SEHNR and CDR2 FQNEAQ (reference sequence). CDR3 nucleotides: TGTGCCAGCAGCTTAGACTTTTTGATCCACGAGCAGTACTTC. Protein sequence: CASSLDFLIHEQYF.